This paragraph covers one TCR beta chain sequence. This clonotype was observed at least ten times. Its antigen is still unknown. Base qualities are not at hand, and no much larger clone is one base apart. The record originates from a study of early T cells in non-severe SARS-CoV-2 infection (dated by TCRdb to the early 2020s). Looking at the study overall: Because TCR sequencing was done on bulk RNA from unsorted whole blood, the alpha and beta chains could not be paired. Results and caveats for the whole study, not just this receptor: Matching against VDJdb was skewed toward anti-spike CD8 responses, likely underestimated virus-specific expansions, and missed private and CD4 specificities.

Library creation used 5' RACE. The instrument given in TCRdb is NextSeq 500. The TCR library protocol attached unique molecular identifiers to individual cDNA molecules to correct for sequencing error and PCR bias. Both TCR alpha and beta chains were sequenced, and tight co-correlation was observed between alpha and beta sequence abundances in each sample. In the paper's pipeline: Decombinator V4 was used to perform V gene, J gene and CDR3 annotation of TCR sequences. TCRs were defined as expanded if a significant change between any two time points was detected under a Poisson model with p below 0.0001. Abundances of TCRs were expressed as counts per million after normalisation to the total number of TCRs sequenced in each sample. TRAV1-2 paired with TRAJ12, TRAJ20 or TRAJ33 defined MAIT TCRs, while TRAV10 paired with TRAJ18 defined iNKT TCRs. VDJdb, accessed 1 November 2021, was searched for CMV, EBV and SARS-CoV-2 annotated TCRs, excluding TCRs annotated for multiple antigens. The raw public data were reprocessed by TCRdb itself: fastp quality trimming at Q25, MiXCR clonotype calling, in-frame beta chains only. Rows are unified per CDR3 protein, each entry keeping the most common DNA and genes. TCRdb assigned the V and J calls; the authors' analysis was not used. The sample includes approximately 69,000 distinct CDR3 sequences, with 12% observed a single time. 5% to 8% of the sample belongs to the ten largest clones.

The V end loses 7 bases and the J end loses 4 bases, and a stretch of 22 bases separates them. The CDR3 has 16 amino acids, counting the end cysteine and phenylalanine. Only the CDR3 DNA is retained, 48 bases long and in frame from the first base. Reading the germline V gene gives CDR1 SQVTM and CDR2 ANQGSEA. A case-control design nested within a healthcare worker cohort in London, UK, was used, with weekly nasopharyngeal swab PCR tests and blood sampling performed. Healthcare workers were recruited during the week of the UK lockdown, between 23 and 31 March 2020, and followed weekly for up to about 15 weeks.

The chain couples TRBV29-1 to TRBJ2-2; the D gene assignment is ambiguous. Sequenced sample: whole blood. The sequence derives from an adult who was a healthcare worker with PCR-confirmed SARS-CoV-2 infection or an uninfected control (not recorded which). The CDR3 protein: CSAAVVDLSTTGELFF. The base sequence is TGCAGCGCCGCCGTTGTGGATTTGTCGACCACCGGGGAGCTGTTTTTT.